These 26 T cell receptor beta chains were all obtained from the same sample, sequenced in a study of T cells in narcolepsy. Sequenced by immunoSEQ multiplex PCR; TCRdb stores in-frame clones only, minus some. Of 25,000 to 30,000 clones in the sample, around 87% were seen once. The sequencing input was memory (CD45RA-) CD4+ T cells from blood. Receptors were obtained from a human donor in good health.

The genes are TRBV7-2 and TRBJ1-1, with D hard to call. The V and J ends lost 4 bases and 11 bases respectively, with 17 bases between them. The CDR3 covers 13 residues. Germline V gene data show CDR1 as SGHTA and CDR2 as FQGNSA. CDR3 in DNA: TGTGCCAGCAGCTATAGACGCCTGTCGGCGGCTTTCTTT. Translated: CASSYRRLSAAFF.

This clone has just a few counts. J is TRBJ2-3 and V is TRBV4-3; no clear D gene. This CDR3 is 14 amino acids long. Germline V CDR1 and CDR2: LGHNA, YSLEER. V dropped 0 bases and J dropped 6 bases, with 10 bases sitting between them. CDR3 bases: TGCGCCAGCAGCCAAGATATCTTGGCTGATACGCAGTATTTT. Amino acid sequence: CASSQDILADTQYF.

V usage is TRBV15 and J usage is TRBJ2-6, with D uncertain. The length of the CDR3 is 16 residues. CDR1 is LNHNV, CDR2 YYDKDF, per germline (reference sequence). Trimming stripped 3 bases from V and 0 bases from J, with 9 bases between. This chain's CDR3 is CATSRESGSGANVLTF. In nucleotides, the CDR3 is TGTGCCACCAGCAGGGAGTCGGGCTCTGGGGCCAACGTCCTGACTTTC.

This chain connects TRBV5-1 to TRBJ2-1, with 15 bases aligning to TRBD2. Germline V CDR1 and CDR2: SGHRS, YFSETQ. The CDR3 is 17 residues long. Trimming at V came to 3 bases and at J to 8 bases, leaving 9 bases not matched to a gene. The CDR3: CASSWTSGRAGFDEQFF. The CDR3 coding sequence is TGCGCCAGCAGCTGGACTAGCGGGAGGGCCGGTTTCGATGAGCAGTTCTTC.

V is TRBV12-5 and J is TRBJ1-1; no definite D call. The CDR3 has 13 residues. Between the trimmed V and J ends, which lost 3 bases and 2 bases, there was a span of 7 bases. Germline CDR1 is LGHNT and CDR2 is FRNRAP. The CDR3: CASGFAINTEAFF. The CDR3, as DNA: TGTGCTAGTGGTTTCGCGATAAACACTGAAGCTTTCTTT.

V and J are TRBV27 and TRBJ2-5; weak D call: TRBD2 (6 bases). This CDR3 is 16 amino acids long. Germline CDR1 reads MNHEY; CDR2 reads SMNVEV (reference sequence). V was trimmed by 2 bases and J by 1 base, leaving 14 bases between them. The CDR3 DNA sequence: TGTGCCAGCAGTTTACGGGGACGGGGGTTCCAAGAGACCCAGTACTTC. It yields the protein CASSLRGRGFQETQYF.

The chain carries TRBV19 and TRBJ1-5; no definite D call. V was pared by 2 bases and J by 7 bases, with 15 bases between. Germline CDR1 LNHDA, CDR2 SQIVND (reference sequence). The CDR3 length is 15 residues. The CDR3 nucleotides are TGTGCCAGTAGTATAAATTCGAACCGGGAACAGCCCCAGCATTTT. Protein product: CASSINSNREQPQHF.

The V gene is TRBV7-2, the J gene TRBJ1-2; D is perhaps TRBD1 (6 bases). The V end lost 4 bases, the J end lost 2 bases, and 11 bases lay between the germline ends. The CDR3 runs 14 residues. The germline V gene has CDR1 SGHTA and CDR2 FQGNSA. CDR3 protein: CASSSYRVNYGYTF. In nucleotides, the CDR3 is TGTGCCAGCAGCTCCTACAGGGTCAACTATGGCTACACCTTC.

The chain carries TRBV2 and TRBJ2-7; D ambiguous. The V and J ends lost 6 bases and 0 bases respectively, with 3 bases between them. Germline V gives CDR1 SNHLY, CDR2 FYNNEI. There are 11 residues in the CDR3. CDR3 bases: TGTGCCAGCAGGAGCTCCTACGAGCAGTACTTC. This codes for CASRSSYEQYF.

The chain links TRBV6-5 to TRBJ2-7, with TRBD1 matching 9 bases. The CDR3 consists of 13 residues. Germline V lookup: CDR1 MNHEY, CDR2 SVGAGI. J lost 4 bases, V lost 6 bases, and 4 bases had no gene match. In nucleotides, the CDR3 is TGTGCCAGCAGAGGGGACAGGGAGTACGAGCAGTACTTC. Amino acid sequence: CASRGDREYEQYF.

The V and J genes are TRBV2 and TRBJ1-2; 7 nucleotides agree with TRBD1. The CDR3 is 13 amino acids. V was pared by 1 base and J by 12 bases, with 8 bases of the junction left unmatched. In germline, CDR1 is SNHLY, CDR2 FYNNEI. CDR3 protein: CASSEGRDRRNTF. The CDR3 region has the DNA TGTGCCAGCAGTGAAGGAAGGGACAGACGAAACACCTTC.

V usage is TRBV25-1 and J usage is TRBJ1-4; D gene uncertain. Trimming removed 3 bases at V and 7 bases at J, with 12 bases between. CDR1 and CDR2 from the germline V gene are MGHDK and SYGVNS. The CDR3 loop spans 14 amino acids. The CDR3 bases are TGTGCCAGCAGTGACCACAGCGAGAGTGAAAAACTGTTTTTT. Translation: CASSDHSESEKLFF.

This clone was seen just once. The chain couples TRBV10-3 to TRBJ1-5; D is ambiguous. CDR1 is ENHRY and CDR2 is SYGVKD in the germline V gene. The germline V and J ends were trimmed by 4 bases and 1 base, with 5 bases remaining between them. CDR3 size: 13 residues. CDR3 sequence: CAISVDSNQPQHF. The CDR3 region has the DNA TGTGCCATCAGTGTCGACAGCAATCAGCCCCAGCATTTT.

The chain recombines TRBV11-1 with TRBJ1-2; the D gene is possibly TRBD1 (6 bases). Germline V CDR1 and CDR2: SGHAT, FQDESV (reference sequence). V was cut by 6 bases and J by 5 bases, with 16 bases left in between. The CDR3 runs to 14 residues. The CDR3 DNA reads TGTGCCAGCAGTCTAACCGGGGACACTTATGGCTACACCTTC. As protein: CASSLTGDTYGYTF.

The rearrangement uses TRBV5-1 and TRBJ2-7, with TRBD1 matching over 8 bases. This CDR3 has 16 residues. Germline V gene lookup returns CDR1 SGHRS and CDR2 YFSETQ. V trimming: 7 bases; J trimming: 5 bases; junction bases outside the gene matches: 17. DNA of the CDR3: TGCGCCAGCTCCGGACAGGGACTTTCTTCCTCGAACGAGCAGTACTTC. Protein product: CASSGQGLSSSNEQYF.

This chain connects TRBV9 to TRBJ1-2; 10 bases are shared with TRBD1. Germline CDR1 and CDR2: SGDLS and YYNGEE. The J segment lost 4 bases and the V segment lost 3 bases, leaving 6 bases of the junction unmatched. The CDR3 spans 15 residues. CDR3 residues: CASSAGQGVFYGYTF. The CDR3 nucleotides are TGTGCCAGCAGCGCCGGACAGGGGGTTTTCTATGGCTACACCTTC.

A few counts support this clone. The chain has TRBV12-5 and TRBJ1-1; the D is unclear. Looked up from germline, CDR1 is LGHNT and CDR2 is FRNRAP. Trimming pared 0 bases from V and 3 bases from J, leaving 2 bases between. The CDR3 extends over 12 amino acids. The CDR3 DNA follows: TGTGCTAGTGGTTTGGTGGACACTGAAGCTTTCTTT. This codes for CASGLVDTEAFF.

This sequence joins TRBV6-6 and TRBJ2-1, with 7 positions matching TRBD2. Germline CDR1 reads MNHNY; CDR2 reads SVGAGI (reference sequence). This CDR3 is 14 amino acids long. Trimming took 0 bases from V and 8 from J; bases not matched to a gene: 4. Here the CDR3 reads CASSYSIGGYEQFF. DNA for the CDR3: TGTGCCAGCAGTTACTCCATCGGGGGGTATGAGCAGTTCTTC.

Note on this clone: At one end, the junction sequence differs from germline, possibly due to a read error. The CDR3 reads CASSEMDRRSF. CDR3 sequence (DNA): TGTGCCAGCAGTGAAATGGACCGCCGGTCCTTC. The chain combines TRBV6-1 with TRBJ1-2; no definite D call. The CDR3 covers 11 residues. CDR1 MNHNS and CDR2 SASEGT come from the germline V gene.

The genes are TRBV10-2 and TRBJ2-5, with 11 bases fitting TRBD2. The assigned J gene may be wrong: the sequence end matches TRBJ2-7 better. The germline gives CDR1 WSHSY, CDR2 SAAADI. This CDR3 contains 14 residues. Written as DNA, the CDR3 is TGCGCCAGCAAGGTTAGCGGGAGGGCCTACGAGCAGTACTTC. Translated, it gives CASKVSGRAYEQYF.

The V and J genes are TRBV6-5 and TRBJ2-7; D perhaps matches TRBD2 (5 bases). The CDR3 runs to 13 residues. V was pared by 2 bases and J by 3 bases, with 8 bases between. The germline CDR1 and CDR2 sequences are MNHEY and SVGAGI. The CDR3 DNA reads TGTGCCAGCAGTTACGACTACAACTACGAGCAGTACTTC. It specifies CASSYDYNYEQYF.

V gene TRBV7-9 combines with J gene TRBJ1-4; D not resolved. The CDR3 totals 15 residues. Trimming shortened V by 4 bases and J by 8 bases, and 17 bases separated the two germline ends. Germline CDR1 SEHNR, CDR2 FQNEAQ (reference sequence). The CDR3 loop reads CASSSLVGRGEKLFF. Written as DNA, the CDR3 is TGTGCCAGCAGCTCCCTAGTCGGTCGTGGGGAAAAACTGTTTTTT.

The genes are TRBV20-1 and TRBJ2-6; D not certain. Trimming removed 7 bases at V and 3 bases at J, with 4 bases between. Germline CDR1 reads DFQATT; CDR2 reads SNEGSKA (reference sequence). This CDR3 has 11 residues. The CDR3 loop is CSVFGANVLTF. The CDR3 DNA sequence: TGCAGTGTCTTTGGGGCCAACGTCCTGACTTTC.

The chain carries TRBV9 and TRBJ2-3; 9 bases align to TRBD2. Germline V CDR1 and CDR2: SGDLS, YYNGEE. After removal of 0 bases from V and 5 bases from J, the junction contained 7 bases not matched to a gene. The CDR3 length is 16 residues. The chain's CDR3 is CASSVAVAGGLDTQYF. For the CDR3, the DNA is TGTGCCAGCAGCGTAGCTGTGGCGGGAGGGTTAGATACGCAGTATTTT.

This chain joins TRBV19 and TRBJ1-2; TRBD1 matches at 7 bases. In germline, CDR1 is LNHDA, CDR2 SQIVND (reference sequence). The V segment lost 5 bases and the J segment 3 bases; nucleotides outside the gene matches: 12. The CDR3 is 16 residues long. The CDR3 region has the DNA TGTGCCAGTAGTTTCCCACAGGGGACCATCGACTATGGCTACACCTTC. Its translation is CASSFPQGTIDYGYTF.

The chain joins TRBV30 to TRBJ1-1, with a weak D call TRBD1 (6 bases). The CDR3 loop spans 14 amino acids. In germline, CDR1 is GTSNPN, CDR2 SVGIG (reference sequence). Trimming took off 0 bases at V and 0 bases at J, with 8 bases between the two ends. The DNA of the CDR3 is TGTGCCTGGAGTGTGGACAGCTTGAACACTGAAGCTTTCTTT. This sequence encodes CAWSVDSLNTEAFF. Using reference TRBV30 and TRBJ1-1 for the parts outside the CDR3, the full variable domain is SQTIHQWPATLVQPVGSPLSLECTVEGTSNPNLYWYRQAAGRGLQLLFYSVGIGQISSEVPQNLSASRPQDRQFILSSKKLLLSDSGFYLCAWSVDSLNTEAFFGQGTRLTVV.